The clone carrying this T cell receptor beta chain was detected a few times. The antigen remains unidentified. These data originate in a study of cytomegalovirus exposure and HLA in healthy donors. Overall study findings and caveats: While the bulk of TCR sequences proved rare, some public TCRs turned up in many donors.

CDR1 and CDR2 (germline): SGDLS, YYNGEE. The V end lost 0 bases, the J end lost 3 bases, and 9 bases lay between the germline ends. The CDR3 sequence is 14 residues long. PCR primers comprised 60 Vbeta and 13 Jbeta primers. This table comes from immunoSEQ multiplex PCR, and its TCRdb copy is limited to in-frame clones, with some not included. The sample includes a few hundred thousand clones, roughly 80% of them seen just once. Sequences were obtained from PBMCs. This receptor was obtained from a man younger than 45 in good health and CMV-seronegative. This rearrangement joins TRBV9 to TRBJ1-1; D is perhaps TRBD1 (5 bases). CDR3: CASSVAGRDTEAFF. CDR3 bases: TGTGCCAGCAGCGTAGCAGGGAGGGACACTGAAGCTTTCTTT.